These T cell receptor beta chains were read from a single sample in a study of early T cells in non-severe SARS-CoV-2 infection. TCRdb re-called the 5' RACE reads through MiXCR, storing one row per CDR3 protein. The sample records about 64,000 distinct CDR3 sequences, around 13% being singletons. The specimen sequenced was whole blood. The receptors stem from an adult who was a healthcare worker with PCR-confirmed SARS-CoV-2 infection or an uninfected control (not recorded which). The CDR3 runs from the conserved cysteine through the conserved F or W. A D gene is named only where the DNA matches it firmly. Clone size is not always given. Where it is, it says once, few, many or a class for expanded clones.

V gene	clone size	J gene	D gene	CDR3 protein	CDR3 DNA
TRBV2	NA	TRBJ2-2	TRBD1	CASSLFRTGPNTGELFF	TGTGCCAGCAGCCTATTTCGGACAGGGCCGAACACCGGGGAGCTGTTTTTT
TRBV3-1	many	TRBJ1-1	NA	CASSSGTGPEADTEAFF	TGTGCCAGCAGCAGCGGCACGGGCCCCGAAGCGGATACTGAAGCTTTCTTT
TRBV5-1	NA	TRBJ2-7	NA	CASSSGHPRAIPYEQYF	TGCGCCAGCAGCTCGGGACACCCGAGGGCTATTCCTTACGAGCAGTACTTC
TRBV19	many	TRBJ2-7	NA	CASSTPAGREQYF	TGTGCCAGTAGTACCCCGGCGGGGAGAGAGCAGTACTTC
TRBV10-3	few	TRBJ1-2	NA	CAISNPRDGLIYGYTF	TGTGCCATCAGTAACCCCCGGGACGGGTTAATCTATGGCTACACCTTC
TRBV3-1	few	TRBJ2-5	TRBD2	CASSRLAGGIQETQYF	TGTGCCAGCAGCCGACTAGCGGGGGGAATCCAAGAGACCCAGTACTTC
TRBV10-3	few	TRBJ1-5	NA	CAISGGGERNQPQHF	TGTGCCATCAGTGGCGGGGGGGAGCGCAATCAGCCCCAGCATTTT
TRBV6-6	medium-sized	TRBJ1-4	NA	CASSYARADEKLFF	TGTGCCAGCAGTTATGCGCGGGCTGACGAAAAACTGTTTTTT
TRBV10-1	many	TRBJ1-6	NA	CASSRRRDSPLHF	TGCGCCAGCAGCCGGAGACGAGATTCACCCCTCCACTTT
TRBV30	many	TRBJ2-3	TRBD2	CAWSRAGATDTQYF	TGTGCCTGGAGCAGAGCGGGGGCAACAGATACGCAGTATTTT
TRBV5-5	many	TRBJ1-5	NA	CASSLFRDDQPQHF	TGTGCCAGCAGCTTGTTTCGGGACGATCAGCCCCAGCATTTT
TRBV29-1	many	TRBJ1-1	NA	CSVRRGMNTEAFF	TGCAGCGTTCGTCGGGGTATGAACACTGAAGCTTTCTTT
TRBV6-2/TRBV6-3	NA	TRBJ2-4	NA	CASSPPLGQGGKNIQYF	TGTGCCAGCAGTCCGCCTTTAGGGCAGGGCGGCAAAAACATTCAGTACTTC
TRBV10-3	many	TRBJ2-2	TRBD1	CAISGRDRGSGELFF	TGTGCCATCAGTGGCCGGGACAGGGGTTCCGGGGAGCTGTTTTTT
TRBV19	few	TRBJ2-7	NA	CASRLQDGGSYEQYF	TGTGCCAGTAGGCTCCAGGACGGTGGCTCCTACGAGCAGTACTTC
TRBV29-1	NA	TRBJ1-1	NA	CSVGRLHTNTEAFF	TGCAGCGTTGGGCGGCTTCATACGAACACTGAAGCTTTCTTT
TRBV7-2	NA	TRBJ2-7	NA	CASSFRRDYYEQYF	TGTGCCAGCAGCTTTCGCAGGGATTACTACGAGCAGTACTTC
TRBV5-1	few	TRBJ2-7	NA	CASSLEAVSYEQYF	TGCGCCAGCAGCTTGGAGGCGGTCTCCTACGAGCAGTACTTC
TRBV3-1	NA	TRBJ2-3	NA	CASSLVKGDTQYF	TGTGCCAGCAGCCTCGTCAAGGGAGATACGCAGTATTTT
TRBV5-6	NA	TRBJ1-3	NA	CASSLGQAPSGNTIYF	TGTGCCAGCAGCTTGGGACAAGCGCCCTCTGGAAACACCATATATTTT
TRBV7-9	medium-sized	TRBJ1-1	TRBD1	CASSSSDREAFF	TGTGCCAGCAGCTCATCGGACAGGGAGGCTTTCTTT
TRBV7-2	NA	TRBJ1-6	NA	CASSRIQLRTGNSPLHF	TGTGCCAGCAGCCGTATCCAGCTCAGGACGGGGAATTCACCCCTCCACTTT
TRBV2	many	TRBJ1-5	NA	CASIQTDRYQPQHF	TGTGCCAGCATTCAGACGGACAGATATCAGCCCCAGCATTTT
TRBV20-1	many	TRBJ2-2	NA	CSANMQGGGELFF	TGCAGTGCTAATATGCAGGGAGGCGGGGAGCTGTTTTTT
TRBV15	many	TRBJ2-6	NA	CATSIGAGSPGANVLTF	TGTGCCACCAGCATCGGGGCAGGGAGTCCTGGGGCCAACGTCCTGACTTTC
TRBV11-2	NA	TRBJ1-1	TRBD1	CASTQDRGSTEAFF	TGTGCCAGCACCCAGGACAGGGGATCCACTGAAGCTTTCTTT
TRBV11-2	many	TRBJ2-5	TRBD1	CASSLGGNRGRETQYF	TGTGCCAGCAGCCTAGGGGGTAACAGGGGGCGTGAGACCCAGTACTTC
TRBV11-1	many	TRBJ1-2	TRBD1	CASSKDRDYGYTF	TGTGCCAGCAGCAAGGACAGGGACTATGGCTACACCTTC
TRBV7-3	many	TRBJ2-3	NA	CASSPNQGDTDTQYF	TGTGCCAGCAGCCCTAATCAAGGGGACACAGATACGCAGTATTTT
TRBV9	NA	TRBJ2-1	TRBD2	CASSVFQTSGPMDEQFF	TGTGCCAGCAGCGTCTTCCAGACTAGCGGACCTATGGATGAGCAGTTCTTC
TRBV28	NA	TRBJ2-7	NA	CASSRRTSPYEQYF	TGTGCCAGCAGTCGTAGGACGTCTCCCTACGAGCAGTACTTC
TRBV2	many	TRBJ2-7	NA	CASGYEQYF	TGTGCCTCAGGGTACGAGCAGTACTTC
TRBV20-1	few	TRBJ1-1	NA	CSAYPLAGYTEAFF	TGCAGTGCTTATCCTCTAGCAGGATACACTGAAGCTTTCTTT
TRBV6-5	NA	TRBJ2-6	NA	CASSPEVGLSGANVLTF	TGTGCCAGCAGTCCGGAGGTGGGGCTATCTGGGGCCAACGTCCTGACTTTC
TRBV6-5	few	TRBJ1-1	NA	CASSRPRWVEAFF	TGTGCCAGCAGCCGCCCTCGGTGGGTTGAAGCTTTCTTT
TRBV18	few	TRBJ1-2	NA	CASSPGTENYGYTF	TGTGCCAGCTCACCGGGGACGGAGAACTATGGCTACACCTTC
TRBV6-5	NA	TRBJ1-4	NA	CASNRGRATNEKLFF	TGTGCCAGCAACCGTGGCCGGGCAACTAATGAAAAACTGTTTTTT
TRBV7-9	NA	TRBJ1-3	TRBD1	CASSPWTGGNTIYF	TGTGCCAGCAGCCCTTGGACAGGGGGAAACACCATATATTTT
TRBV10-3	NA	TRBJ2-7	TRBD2	CAIRGTSGGFPEQYF	TGTGCCATCAGGGGGACTAGCGGGGGCTTCCCGGAGCAGTACTTC
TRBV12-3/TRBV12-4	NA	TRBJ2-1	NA	CASTTTGFAAEQFF	TGTGCCAGCACCACCACAGGGTTCGCGGCTGAGCAGTTCTTC
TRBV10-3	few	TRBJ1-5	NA	CAISESRGAKQPQHF	TGTGCCATCAGTGAGTCGCGGGGGGCTAAGCAGCCCCAGCATTTT
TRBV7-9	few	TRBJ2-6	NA	CASSPAGEANVLTF	TGTGCCAGCAGCCCCGCAGGAGAGGCCAACGTCCTGACTTTC
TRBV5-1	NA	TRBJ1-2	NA	CASSLEQGKLYGYTF	TGCGCCAGCAGCTTGGAGCAGGGTAAACTTTATGGCTACACCTTC
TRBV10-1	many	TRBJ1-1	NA	CASSELPENTEAFF	TGCGCCAGCAGCGAATTACCAGAGAACACTGAAGCTTTCTTT
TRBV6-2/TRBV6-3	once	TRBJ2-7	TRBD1	CASSSTGILGEQYF	TGTGCCAGCAGTTCGACAGGGATCCTGGGCGAGCAGTACTTC
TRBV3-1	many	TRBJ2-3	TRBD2	CASSQDRWLAGITDTQYF	TGTGCCAGCAGCCAAGATCGATGGCTAGCGGGGATCACAGATACGCAGTATTTT
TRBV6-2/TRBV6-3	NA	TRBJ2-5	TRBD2	CASKRDQQETQYF	TGTGCCAGCAAGCGGGACCAGCAAGAGACCCAGTACTTC
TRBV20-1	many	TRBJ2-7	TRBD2	CSAVSGGSGYEQYF	TGCAGTGCCGTTAGCGGGGGGTCTGGGTACGAGCAGTACTTC
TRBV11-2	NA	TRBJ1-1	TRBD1	CASSLGQVGGGTEAFF	TGTGCCAGCAGCCTGGGACAGGTAGGGGGTGGCACTGAAGCTTTCTTT